The 25 T cell receptor beta chains below were found in one sample sequenced in a study of blood T cell repertoires in COVID-19. TCRdb keeps only in-frame clones here, not all; method: immunoSEQ multiplex PCR. The sample consists of about 88,000 clones, approximately 82% of them appearing once. The sequenced material came from peripheral blood. All receptors come from a human donor in a cohort sampled during active COVID-19.

In this sample, this clone turned up a few times. The CDR3 DNA reads as TGCGCCAGCGGAGGGTTCAATGAGCAGTTCTTC. This translates into CASGGFNEQFF. This chain uses TRBV5-1 with TRBJ2-1, with D tentatively TRBD2 (6 bases). The CDR3 has 11 amino acids. CDR1 SGHRS and CDR2 YFSETQ come from the germline V gene. V gave up 7 bases and J gave up 6 bases, with 8 bases separating them.

V gene TRBV2 combines with J gene TRBJ2-2; unclear D gene. CDR1 is SNHLY, CDR2 FYNNEI, per germline. Trimming removed 7 bases at V and 2 bases at J, with 11 bases between. The CDR3 contains 14 residues. The chain's CDR3 is CASTATVNTGELFF. The CDR3, as DNA: TGTGCCAGCACGGCGACTGTAAACACCGGGGAGCTGTTTTTT.

The rearrangement links TRBV19 to TRBJ1-1, with D possibly TRBD1 on 5 matching bases. The CDR3 runs 15 residues. V was shortened by 5 bases and J by 0 bases, with 13 bases between the two germline ends. Germline V gives CDR1 LNHDA, CDR2 SQIVND (reference sequence). CDR3 DNA sequence: TGTGCCAGTAGTGAACGGACACCGTTGAACACTGAAGCTTTCTTT. It encodes CASSERTPLNTEAFF.

The chain links TRBV28 to TRBJ2-7, with D maybe TRBD1 (6 bases). Deletions cut 4 bases from V and 5 bases from J, with 9 bases between. This CDR3 contains 12 residues. CDR1 MDHEN and CDR2 SYDVKM come from the germline V gene. CDR3 region: CASSSGADEQYF. The CDR3 region has the DNA TGTGCCAGCAGTTCAGGGGCCGACGAGCAGTACTTC.

This clone was seen a single time. This chain links TRBV5-1 with TRBJ2-3, with 11 bases that match TRBD2. V dropped 7 bases and J dropped 3; count of bases not matched to a gene: 4. Germline V gives CDR1 SGHRS, CDR2 YFSETQ. There are 14 residues in the CDR3. The CDR3 nucleotides read TGCGCCAGCCGGTCTAGCGGGGGGACAGATACGCAGTATTTT. Its protein is CASRSSGGTDTQYF.

The CDR3 DNA is TGTGCAGGGAGCTCCTACAATGAGCAGTTCTTC. Translation gives CAGSSYNEQFF. V usage is TRBV2 and J usage is TRBJ2-1; D is possibly TRBD2 (5 bases). From germline, CDR1 is SNHLY and CDR2 FYNNEI. The CDR3 length is 11 residues.

The chain has TRBV6-5 and TRBJ1-1; tentatively, D is TRBD1 (6 bases). The CDR3 is 14 residues long. Trimming pared 6 bases from V and 1 base from J, leaving 12 bases between. The germline gives CDR1 MNHEY, CDR2 SVGAGI. CDR3: CASRKWTENTEAFF. In nucleotides, the CDR3 is TGTGCCAGCAGAAAATGGACAGAGAACACTGAAGCTTTCTTT.

V and J are TRBV9 and TRBJ2-5; D uncertain. Trimming stripped 0 bases from V and 4 bases from J, with 10 bases between. From germline, CDR1 is SGDLS and CDR2 YYNGEE. This CDR3 is 14 amino acids long. The CDR3 sequence: CASSVDHSRETQYF. The CDR3 coding sequence is TGTGCCAGCAGCGTAGATCACAGCCGAGAGACCCAGTACTTC.

The chain links TRBV4-3 to TRBJ2-3; 9 bases agree with TRBD2. The V gene end was trimmed by 4 bases and the J gene end by 1 base; junction bases not matched to a gene: 6. The CDR3 runs to 16 residues. CDR1 LGHNA and CDR2 YSLEER come from the germline V gene. The CDR3 bases are TGCGCCAGCAGCCCAGGGGTAGCGGGGGGCACAGATACGCAGTATTTT. Protein sequence: CASSPGVAGGTDTQYF.

The chain couples TRBV3-1 (or the pseudogene TRBV3-2) to TRBJ2-7, with D unresolved. The germline V and J ends were trimmed by 5 bases and 0 bases, with 11 bases remaining between them. Germline V lookup: CDR1 LGHDT, CDR2 YNNKEL (reference sequence). This CDR3 is 14 amino acids long. In DNA form, the CDR3 reads TGTGCCAGCAGCTATTTTGCGGCCTCCTACGAGCAGTACTTC. Its protein is CASSYFAASYEQYF.

The chain has TRBV9 and TRBJ2-7; 8 nucleotides line up with TRBD2. After removal of 3 bases from V and 6 bases from J, the junction contained 8 bases not matched to a gene. The V gene's germline CDR1 is SGDLS and CDR2 YYNGEE. The CDR3 spans 14 residues. DNA of the CDR3: TGTGCCAGCAGCGCCTCCGGACTAGCTCGCGAGCAGTACTTC. It codes for CASSASGLAREQYF.

The chain combines TRBV5-6 with TRBJ1-2; 7 positions match TRBD1. The germline V gene encodes CDR1 SGHDT and CDR2 YYEEEE. The CDR3 consists of 14 residues. The V gene end was trimmed by 5 bases and the J gene end by 3 bases; junction bases not matched to a gene: 7. The CDR3 DNA is TGTGCCAGCAGAATTACAGGGGAGGACTATGGCTACACCTTC. Translated, it gives CASRITGEDYGYTF.

The chain is built from TRBV27 and TRBJ1-1, with D perhaps TRBD1 (6 bases). Germline assignment: CDR1 MNHEY and CDR2 SMNVEV (reference sequence). The CDR3 covers 14 residues. The V end was cut by 6 bases, the J end by 0 bases, with 11 bases between. The DNA for the CDR3 is TGTGCCAGCAGCTTACAGGGTATGAACACTGAAGCTTTCTTT. Protein sequence: CASSLQGMNTEAFF.

This sequence joins TRBV12-3 or TRBV12-4 and TRBJ2-2; D possibly corresponds to TRBD2 (7 bases). Deletions cut 9 bases from V and 4 bases from J, with 12 bases between. The CDR3 totals 13 residues. The CDR3 nucleotides read TGTGCCAGTGGGGGAGGGGGCACCGGGGAGCTGTTTTTT. It is translated as CASGGGGTGELFF.

The V call is TRBV4-3, the J call TRBJ2-3, with TRBD2 identical over 7 bases. Germline V gives CDR1 LGHNA, CDR2 YSLEER. This CDR3 region has 14 residues. Trimming cost V 6 bases and J 0 bases; bases outside gene matches: 3. The CDR3 here is CASRTSVSTDTQYF. As DNA, the CDR3 is TGCGCCAGCAGAACTAGCGTCAGCACAGATACGCAGTATTTT.

This clone was seen more than once but under ten times. The chain has TRBV7-9 and TRBJ2-1, with 8 bases fitting TRBD1. J lost 5 bases, V lost 1 base, and 7 bases had no gene match. Germline V lookup: CDR1 SEHNR, CDR2 FQNEAQ (reference sequence). The CDR3 loop spans 16 amino acids. The CDR3 sequence: CASSLVRQGTDNEQFF. The CDR3, as DNA: TGTGCCAGCAGCTTAGTAAGACAGGGGACGGACAATGAGCAGTTCTTC.

The chain has TRBV7-2 and TRBJ2-2, with 8 nucleotides matching TRBD1. Germline V CDR1 and CDR2: SGHTA, FQGNSA. CDR3 length: 15 residues. The V gene end was trimmed by 5 bases and the J gene end by 6 bases; junction bases not matched to a gene: 8. This chain's CDR3 is CASSKDRATSGELFF. DNA for the CDR3: TGTGCCAGCAGCAAGGACAGGGCGACATCCGGGGAGCTGTTTTTT. The full variable domain, rest sourced from reference TRBV7-2 and TRBJ2-2, is GAGVSQSPSNKVTEKGKDVELRCDPISGHTALYWYRQSLGQGLEFLIYFQGNSAPDKSGLPSDRFSAERTGGSVSTLTIQRTQQEDSAVYLCASSKDRATSGELFFGEGSRLTVL.

This clone was counted between two and nine times. The chain joins TRBV28 to TRBJ2-1; maybe TRBD2 (6 bases). This CDR3 comprises 11 residues. Looked up from germline, CDR1 is MDHEN and CDR2 is SYDVKM. Trimming took 7 bases from V and 9 from J, leaving 10 bases between them. CDR3 in amino acids: CASIRRAEQFF. Here the CDR3 DNA reads TGTGCCAGCATCCGGAGGGCTGAGCAGTTCTTC.

The chain has TRBV15 and TRBJ1-5; D not resolved. The CDR3 loop spans 15 amino acids. CDR1 and CDR2 (germline): LNHNV, YYDKDF (reference sequence). The V gene lost 0 bases and the J gene lost 1 base, with 7 bases spanning the gap. The CDR3 region is CATSRDRGSNQPQHF. CDR3 in DNA: TGTGCCACCAGCAGAGATCGAGGGAGCAATCAGCCCCAGCATTTT.

This clone was recorded only once. The chain combines TRBV20-1 with TRBJ2-3, with TRBD2 matching 12 bases. Trimming at V came to 3 bases and at J to 5 bases, leaving 9 bases not matched to a gene. The CDR3 has 16 amino acids. Germline loops: CDR1 DFQATT, CDR2 SNEGSKA (reference sequence). CDR3: CSASGASGRAGDTQYF. The CDR3 DNA follows: TGCAGTGCTAGTGGGGCTAGCGGGAGGGCGGGAGATACGCAGTATTTT.

This clone has a count of ten or more. This rearrangement joins TRBV7-2 to TRBJ1-5; the D is unclear. Trimming took 0 bases from V and 4 from J, leaving 4 bases between them. Germline CDR1 and CDR2: SGHTA and FQGNSA. The length of the CDR3 is 13 residues. DNA of the CDR3: TGTGCCAGCAGCTTAGCCCCGAATCAGCCCCAGCATTTT. Encoded protein: CASSLAPNQPQHF.

Here the CDR3 reads CASSAPGQAIQETQYF. CDR3 nucleotide sequence: TGTGCCAGCAGCGCACCGGGACAGGCGATCCAAGAGACCCAGTACTTC. V is TRBV5-4 and J is TRBJ2-5; TRBD1 agrees at 8 bases. V gave up 4 bases and J gave up 1 base; unmatched junction bases: 9. Germline V lookup: CDR1 SGHNT, CDR2 YYREEE (reference sequence). This CDR3 contains 16 residues. The whole variable domain, filled in from reference TRBV5-4 and TRBJ2-5, reads ETGVTQSPTHLIKTRGQQVTLRCSSQSGHNTVSWYQQALGQGPQFIFQYYREEENGRGNFPPRFSGLQFPNYSSELNVNALELDDSALYLCASSAPGQAIQETQYFGPGTRLLVL.

The V gene is TRBV6-2 or TRBV6-3, the J gene TRBJ1-5, with D possibly being TRBD1 (5 bases). Trimming took off 2 bases at V and 0 bases at J, with 17 bases between the two ends. The CDR3 runs to 18 residues. CDR1 is MNHEY and CDR2 is SVGEGT in the germline V gene. The CDR3 protein is CASSYPAGRRYSNQPQHF. The CDR3 DNA follows: TGTGCCAGCAGTTACCCAGCAGGGCGGCGTTATAGCAATCAGCCCCAGCATTTT.

The CDR3 here is CASSVTGQGDTIYF. The CDR3 DNA follows: TGTGCCAGCAGCGTCACGGGACAGGGGGACACCATATATTTT. This sequence joins TRBV5-6 and TRBJ1-3, with TRBD1 identical over 11 bases. With 4 bases clipped from V and 8 bases from J, the junction kept 5 bases outside the gene matches. The CDR3 loop spans 14 amino acids. From germline, CDR1 is SGHDT and CDR2 YYEEEE.

J is TRBJ1-2 and V is TRBV30; TRBD1 matches 7 bases. Per the germline V gene, CDR1 is GTSNPN and CDR2 is SVGIG (reference sequence). The CDR3 length is 12 residues. V dropped 1 base and J dropped 5; count of bases not matched to a gene: 1. The CDR3 DNA reads TGTGCCTGGAGTGGGACAGGATATGGCTACACCTTC. Amino acid sequence: CAWSGTGYGYTF.